This T cell receptor beta chain was identified in a study of shared clonotypes between healthy human individuals. Turning to the study itself: With ages of 18 to 49, the donors were a couple of women and a few men.

From germline, CDR1 is LNHDA and CDR2 SQIVND (reference sequence). V lost 3 bases, J lost 4 bases, and 6 bases stayed unmatched. The CDR3 consists of 15 residues. TCRdb keeps only in-frame clones here, not all; method: immunoSEQ multiplex PCR. This sample has approximately 2.5 million clones, with approximately 94% found just once. The chain joins TRBV19 to TRBJ2-1; TRBD2 agrees at 7 bases. The TCR originated in a man aged 18-30 years in good health. Some clones in this sample may be carry-over from other donors' samples. The specimen sequenced was naive CD4+ T cells from PBMCs. Sample subset: CD45RA+ positively selected. DNA of the CDR3: TGTGCCAGTAGTATGAGGCGGGAGAGGTACAATGAGCAGTTCTTC. This gives the protein CASSMRRERYNEQFF.